Below, 5 T cell receptor beta chains from the same sample are listed, as sequenced in a study of cytomegalovirus exposure and HLA in healthy donors (dated by TCRdb to 2015 to 2018). Libraries were built with the immunoSEQ multiplex PCR assay. For the multiplex PCR, a mixture combining 60 forward primers for TCR Vbeta segments and 13 reverse primers for TCR Jbeta segments was used. TCRdb took over this immuneACCESS table, retaining in-frame rearrangements with V and J assigned. Such tables are incomplete; in checked studies, under half of the missing clones stem from an unresolved V gene, and the remainder is unexplained. The sample profile shows around 96,000 clones; 60% to 75% of them were found once. Approximately 3% of the sample is in the top ten clones. Sequencing was carried out using PBMCs. These receptors were collected from a man aged 55 to 70 in good health and CMV-seronegative.

The table lists this clone with a few counts. V usage is TRBV14 and J usage is TRBJ2-1; 7 bases line up with TRBD2. This CDR3 spans 17 amino acids. The V segment lost 1 base and the J segment 7 bases; nucleotides outside the gene matches: 13. The germline V gene has CDR1 SGHDN and CDR2 FVKESK. CDR3 loop: CASSQGVGAGVWNEQFF. CDR3 nucleotide sequence: TGTGCCAGCAGCCAAGGTGTCGGGGCGGGAGTTTGGAATGAGCAGTTCTTC.

Only a few counts were recorded for this clone. This sequence joins TRBV28 and TRBJ2-5, with D perhaps matching TRBD1 (5 bases). CDR3 size: 15 residues. V was pared by 2 bases and J by 1 base, with 11 bases between. Per germline, CDR1 MDHEN and CDR2 SYDVKM. CDR3 region: CASSLPRGVQETQYF. As DNA, the CDR3 is TGTGCCAGCAGTTTACCAAGGGGTGTCCAAGAGACCCAGTACTTC.

The CDR3 loop is CASSGLGTSGGKGEFF. The CDR3 DNA follows: TGTGCCAGCAGCGGTCTAGGGACTAGCGGGGGGAAAGGAGAGTTCTTC. V and J are TRBV4-2 and TRBJ2-1; 15 bases match TRBD2. Germline assignment: CDR1 LGHNA and CDR2 YNFKEQ. The CDR3 runs 16 residues. V was clipped by 5 bases and J by 14 bases; unmatched bases: 13.

This clone was counted once. This rearrangement joins TRBV9 to TRBJ2-1; the D gene is possibly TRBD2 (6 bases). Trimming took off 4 bases at V and 6 bases at J, with 14 bases between the two ends. Per the germline V gene, CDR1 is SGDLS and CDR2 is YYNGEE. The CDR3 is made up of 14 amino acids. DNA for the CDR3: TGTGCCAGCAGCCCCATTAGCGGTTCCAATGAGCAGTTCTTC. Translated: CASSPISGSNEQFF.

This rearrangement joins TRBV29-1 to TRBJ2-3, with D uncertain. CDR3 length: 12 amino acids. Germline V gene sequence: CDR1 SQVTM, CDR2 ANQGSEA. V lost 7 bases and J 1 base, leaving 9 bases between the germline ends. The CDR3 is CSGSVGTDTQYF. As DNA, the CDR3 is TGCAGCGGGTCGGTGGGCACAGATACGCAGTATTTT.